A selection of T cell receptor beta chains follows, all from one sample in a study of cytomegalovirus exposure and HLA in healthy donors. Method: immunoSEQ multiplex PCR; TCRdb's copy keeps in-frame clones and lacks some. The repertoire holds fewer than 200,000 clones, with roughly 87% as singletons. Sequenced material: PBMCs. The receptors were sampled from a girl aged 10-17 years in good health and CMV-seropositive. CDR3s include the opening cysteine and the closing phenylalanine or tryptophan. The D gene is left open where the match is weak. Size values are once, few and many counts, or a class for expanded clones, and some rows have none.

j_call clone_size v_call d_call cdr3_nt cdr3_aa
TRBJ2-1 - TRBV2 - TGTGCCGGCCTTGGGGAGAGCTCCTACAATGAGCAGTTCTTC CAGLGESSYNEQFF
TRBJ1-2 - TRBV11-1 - TGTGCCAGCAGCTTCGGTGTCAGCTACACCTTC CASSFGVSYTF
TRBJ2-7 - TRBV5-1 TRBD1 TGCGCCAGCAGGAGCAGGGGGAACCGCTACGAGCAGTACTTC CASRSRGNRYEQYF
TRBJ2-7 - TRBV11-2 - TGTGCCAGCAGCTTAGTCGGGAGCTCCTACGAGCAGTACTTC CASSLVGSSYEQYF
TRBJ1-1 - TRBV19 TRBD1 TGTGCCAGTAGTATTTATCCGACAGGGGCTTACACTGAAGCTTTCTTT CASSIYPTGAYTEAFF
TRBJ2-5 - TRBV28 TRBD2 TGTGCCAGCAGTTGGGGGCCTATAGCGGGGACCCAAGAGACCCAGTACTTC CASSWGPIAGTQETQYF
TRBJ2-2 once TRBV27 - TGTGCCAGCAGTCCCTCCCCGAACACCGGGGAGCTGTTTTTT CASSPSPNTGELFF
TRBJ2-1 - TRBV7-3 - TGTGCCAGCAGCTTAGACGGGAGCTCCTACAATGAGCAGTTCTTC CASSLDGSSYNEQFF
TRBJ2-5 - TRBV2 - TGTGCCAGCAGAGTGGGGGGGCGAGAGACCCAGTACTTC CASRVGGRETQYF
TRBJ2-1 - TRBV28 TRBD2 TGTGCCAGCAGTTTGTCCGGGACTAGTTGGTTTTCGTATGAGCAGTTCTTC CASSLSGTSWFSYEQFF
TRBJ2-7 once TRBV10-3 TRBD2 TGTGCCATCAGTGAGTCCGGGCGCGGGGGGGGTTTCTACGAGCAGTACTTC CAISESGRGGGFYEQYF